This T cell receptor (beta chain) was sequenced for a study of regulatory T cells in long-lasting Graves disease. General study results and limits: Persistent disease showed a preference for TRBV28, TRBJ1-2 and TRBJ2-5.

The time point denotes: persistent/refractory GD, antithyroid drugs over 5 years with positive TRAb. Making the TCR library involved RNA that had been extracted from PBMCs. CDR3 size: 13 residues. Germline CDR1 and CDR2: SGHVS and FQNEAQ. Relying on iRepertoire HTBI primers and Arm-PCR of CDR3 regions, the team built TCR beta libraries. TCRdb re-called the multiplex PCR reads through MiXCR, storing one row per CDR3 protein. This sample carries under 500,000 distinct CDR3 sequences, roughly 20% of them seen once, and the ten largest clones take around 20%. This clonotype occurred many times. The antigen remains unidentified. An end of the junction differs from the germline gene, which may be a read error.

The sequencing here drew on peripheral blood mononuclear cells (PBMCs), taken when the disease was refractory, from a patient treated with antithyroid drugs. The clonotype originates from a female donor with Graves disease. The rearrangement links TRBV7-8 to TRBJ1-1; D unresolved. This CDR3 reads CASSLALNSEAFF. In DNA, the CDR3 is TGTGCCAGCAGCTTAGCGCTGAACAGTGAAGCTTTCTTT.